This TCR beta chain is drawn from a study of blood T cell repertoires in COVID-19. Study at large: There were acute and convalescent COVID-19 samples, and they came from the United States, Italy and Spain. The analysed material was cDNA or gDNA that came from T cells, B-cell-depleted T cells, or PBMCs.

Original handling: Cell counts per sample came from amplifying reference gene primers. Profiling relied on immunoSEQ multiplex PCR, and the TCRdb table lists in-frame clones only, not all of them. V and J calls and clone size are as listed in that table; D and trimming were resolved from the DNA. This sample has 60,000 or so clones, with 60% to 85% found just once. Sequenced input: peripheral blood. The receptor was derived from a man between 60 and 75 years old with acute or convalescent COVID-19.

The CDR3 loop reads CASRSTGAPGNTIYF. CDR3 DNA sequence: TGTGCCAGCAGGTCCACAGGGGCGCCTGGAAACACCATATATTTT. The chain has TRBV27 and TRBJ1-3; 7 bases agree with TRBD1. This CDR3 has 15 residues. Germline CDR1 reads MNHEY; CDR2 reads SMNVEV (reference sequence). Trimming removed 6 bases from V and 2 bases from J; junction bases left unmatched: 7.